This TCR beta chain was retrieved from a study of T cell responses to AZD1222 COVID-19 vaccine. As regards this clone: Its antigen is currently unknown.

Clones were sequenced by immunoSEQ multiplex PCR, and TCRdb holds only the in-frame ones, with some missing. The table has about 150,000 clones, 88% seen once. General study points: Repertoire samples came only from after the peak T cell response. Close to half of all spike-specific TCRs reportedly target regions of the variants that are unmutated. Breadth and depth of Spike-specific TCRs rose after two AZD1222 doses.

CDR3 length: 14 amino acids. V gave up 6 bases and J gave up 5 bases; unmatched junction bases: 8. The germline CDR1 and CDR2 sequences are LNHNV and YYDKDF (reference sequence). The sample consisted of peripheral blood, taken on day 0 of AZD1222 vaccination. The sequence came from an adult in good health. This chain uses TRBV15 with TRBJ1-2, with 8 bases that match TRBD1. The CDR3 loop reads CATSQGALGYGYTF. For the CDR3, the DNA is TGTGCCACCAGTCAGGGGGCCCTAGGGTATGGCTACACCTTC.